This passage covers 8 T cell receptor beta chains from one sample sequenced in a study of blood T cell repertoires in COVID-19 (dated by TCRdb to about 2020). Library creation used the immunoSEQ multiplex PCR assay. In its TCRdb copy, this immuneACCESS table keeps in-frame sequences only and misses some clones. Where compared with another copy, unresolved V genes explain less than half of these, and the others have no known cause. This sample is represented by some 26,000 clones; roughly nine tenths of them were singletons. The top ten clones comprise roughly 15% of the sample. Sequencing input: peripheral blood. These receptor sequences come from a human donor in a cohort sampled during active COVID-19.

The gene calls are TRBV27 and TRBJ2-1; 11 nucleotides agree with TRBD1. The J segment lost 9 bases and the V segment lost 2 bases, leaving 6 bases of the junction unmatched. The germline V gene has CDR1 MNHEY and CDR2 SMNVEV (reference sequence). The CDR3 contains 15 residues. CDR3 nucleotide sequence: TGTGCCAGCAGTTTAATGGGACAGGGGGAGGGTGAGCAGTTCTTC. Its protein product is CASSLMGQGEGEQFF.

In DNA, the CDR3 is TGTGCCAGCAGCCCGAGGACTAGCGGGTACCCCACAGATACGCAGTATTTT. This sequence encodes CASSPRTSGYPTDTQYF. The chain is built from TRBV7-9 and TRBJ2-3; 11 bases align to TRBD2. The ends lost 5 bases at V and 2 bases at J; junction bases unmatched: 9. This CDR3 has 17 residues. Germline CDR1 and CDR2: SEHNR and FQNEAQ (reference sequence).

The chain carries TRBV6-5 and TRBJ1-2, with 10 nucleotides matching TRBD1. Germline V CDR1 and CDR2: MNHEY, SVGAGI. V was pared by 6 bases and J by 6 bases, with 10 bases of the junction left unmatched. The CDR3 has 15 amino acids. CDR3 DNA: TGTGCCAGCAGAGCCCCCGGGACAGGGGCTGATGGCTACACCTTC. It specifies CASRAPGTGADGYTF.

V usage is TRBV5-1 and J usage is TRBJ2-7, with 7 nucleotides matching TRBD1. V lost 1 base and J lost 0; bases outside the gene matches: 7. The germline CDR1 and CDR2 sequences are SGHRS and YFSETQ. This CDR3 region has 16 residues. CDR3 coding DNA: TGCGCCAGCAGCTTGACAGGGGCCCTGGGCTCCTACGAGCAGTACTTC. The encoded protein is CASSLTGALGSYEQYF.

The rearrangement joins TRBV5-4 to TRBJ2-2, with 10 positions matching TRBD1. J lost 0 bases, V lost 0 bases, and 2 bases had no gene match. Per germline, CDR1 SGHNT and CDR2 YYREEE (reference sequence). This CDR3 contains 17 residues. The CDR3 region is CASSLDGTGANTGELFF. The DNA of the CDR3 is TGTGCCAGCAGCTTGGACGGGACAGGGGCGAACACCGGGGAGCTGTTTTTT.

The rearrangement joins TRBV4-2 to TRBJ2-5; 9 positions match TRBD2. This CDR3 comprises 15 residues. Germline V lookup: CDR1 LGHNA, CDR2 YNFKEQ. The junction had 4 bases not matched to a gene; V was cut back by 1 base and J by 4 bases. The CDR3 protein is CASSQVAGVGETQYF. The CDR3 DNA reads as TGTGCCAGCAGCCAAGTAGCGGGAGTAGGAGAGACCCAGTACTTC.

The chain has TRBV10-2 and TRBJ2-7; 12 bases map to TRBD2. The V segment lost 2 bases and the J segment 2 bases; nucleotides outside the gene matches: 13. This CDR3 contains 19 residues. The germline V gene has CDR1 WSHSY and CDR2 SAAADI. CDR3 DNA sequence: TGCGCCAGCAGTGAGGGCTCTAGCGGGAGGGCCTGGGGAACCTACGAGCAGTACTTC. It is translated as CASSEGSSGRAWGTYEQYF.

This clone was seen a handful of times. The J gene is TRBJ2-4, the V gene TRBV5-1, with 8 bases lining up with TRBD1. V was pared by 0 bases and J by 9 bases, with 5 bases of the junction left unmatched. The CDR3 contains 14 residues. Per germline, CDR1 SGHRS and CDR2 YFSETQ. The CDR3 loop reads CASSLGQGYSIQYF. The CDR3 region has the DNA TGCGCCAGCAGCTTGGGACAGGGGTACTCCATTCAGTACTTC.